The present TCR beta chain was sequenced within a study of human CD8 memory T cell subsets. Study results and caveats: Only one chain type (the T cell receptor beta chain) was sequenced in this study.

The germline V gene encodes CDR1 MNHEY and CDR2 SVGAGI. The CDR3 runs to 14 residues. Note on this clonotype: Its antigen remains unknown.

Making the TCR beta libraries relied on UMI-labeled 5' RACE. TCRdb reprocessed the 5' RACE reads and reports one entry per CDR3 protein, with no DNA. The repertoire table contains about 17,000 distinct CDR3 sequences. Buffy coats of healthy donors provided the PBMC used. Each subset gave duplicate vials of around 140,000 sorted CD8+ T cells for RNA. The sample was CD8+ stem-like memory T cells (TSCM and TCM) sorted from PBMCs. Subset reported: stem-like memory CD8 T cells (TSTEM), CCR7+ PD-1- TIGIT-. V and J are TRBV6-5 and TRBJ1-1; TCRdb proposes TRBD1, but this gene call is untestable without DNA. The TCR sequence derives from a human donor in good health. The CDR3 here is CASSPGGGGTEAFF.